These 22 T cell receptor beta chains share one sample of origin, sequenced in a study of shared clonotypes between healthy human individuals. Positive CCR7 selection of CD45RO-negative cells yielded the naive CD8 cells, and terminally differentiated effector memory CD45RA+ cells were excluded. Some clones are missing from TCRdb's copy, which holds only in-frame ones; the method was immunoSEQ multiplex PCR. The data show millions of clones, 85% to 95% seen once. The sample consisted of naive CD8+ T cells from PBMCs. Every receptor here comes from a man between 18 and 35 years old in good health. Some clones in this sample may be carry-over from other donors' samples.

The chain has TRBV7-6 and TRBJ1-4; TRBD1 is a possible D gene (5 bases). Germline V gene lookup returns CDR1 SGHVS and CDR2 FNYEAQ. Between the trimmed V and J ends, which lost 5 bases and 4 bases, there was a span of 14 bases. CDR3 length: 15 amino acids. The CDR3 sequence is CASSPNGGGNEKLFF. The CDR3 DNA reads TGTGCCAGCAGCCCCAATGGGGGGGGTAATGAAAAACTGTTTTTT.

This clone occurred once. CDR3 amino acids: CASSLERGFSYEQYF. CDR3 bases: TGTGCCAGCAGCTTGGAACGGGGCTTCTCCTACGAGCAGTACTTC. The rearrangement uses TRBV5-8 and TRBJ2-7; D might be TRBD1 or TRBD2, each matching 5 bases. This CDR3 region has 15 residues. Germline CDR1 SGHTS, CDR2 YDEGEE. Between the trimmed V and J ends, which lost 0 bases and 0 bases, there was a span of 10 bases. Using reference TRBV5-8 and TRBJ2-7 for the parts outside the CDR3, the full variable domain is EAGVTQSPTHLIKTRGQQATLRCSPISGHTSVYWYQQALGLGLQFLLWYDEGEERNRGNFPPRFSGRQFPNYSSELNVNALELEDSALYLCASSLERGFSYEQYFGPGTRLTVT.

This clone came up a few times. V usage is TRBV27 and J usage is TRBJ1-1; D might be TRBD1 (6 bases). The CDR3 spans 13 residues. The germline gives CDR1 MNHEY, CDR2 SMNVEV (reference sequence). Deletions cut 3 bases from V and 5 bases from J, with 10 bases between. For the CDR3, the DNA is TGTGCCAGCAGTTTCACAGGGTATACTGAAGCTTTCTTT. This gives the protein CASSFTGYTEAFF.

The sample holds one count of this clone. The chain links TRBV4-1 to TRBJ2-7, with a weak D call TRBD2 (6 bases). Germline V gene lookup returns CDR1 MGHRA and CDR2 YSYEKL. This CDR3 is built from 14 residues. V dropped 6 bases and J dropped 4 bases, with 16 bases sitting between them. The CDR3 DNA reads TGCGCCAGCAGTCCTCTCCCGGAGGGATACGAGCAGTACTTC. The encoded protein is CASSPLPEGYEQYF.

This chain joins TRBV7-9 and TRBJ2-5, with TRBD2 matching 7 bases. J gave up 1 base and V 5 bases, and 1 base lay outside the gene matches. The CDR3 covers 13 residues. From germline, CDR1 is SEHNR and CDR2 FQNEAQ (reference sequence). The CDR3 DNA follows: TGTGCCAGCAGCGCGGGAGCCCAAGAGACCCAGTACTTC. Translation gives CASSAGAQETQYF.

Only one count was recorded for this clone. This chain connects TRBV4-1 to TRBJ1-6, with a possible D match to TRBD1 (5 bases). The germline V gene has CDR1 MGHRA and CDR2 YSYEKL. V was shortened by 0 bases and J by 8 bases, with 11 bases between the two germline ends. The CDR3 runs to 15 residues. CDR3 protein: CASSQDRGIYSPLHF. The CDR3 DNA sequence: TGCGCCAGCAGCCAAGATCGGGGGATATATTCACCCCTCCACTTT.

This chain connects TRBV29-1 to TRBJ2-1, with D possibly matching TRBD2 (5 bases). The CDR3 has 15 amino acids. CDR1 SQVTM and CDR2 ANQGSEA come from the germline V gene. V was shortened by 0 bases and J by 7 bases, with 16 bases between the two germline ends. CDR3 loop: CSVEESVTTKNEQFF. Here the CDR3 DNA reads TGCAGCGTTGAAGAGTCAGTGACTACGAAAAATGAGCAGTTCTTC.

The CDR3 region is CASSEGTVKQETQYF. CDR3 nucleotides: TGTGCCAGCAGCGAAGGGACAGTTAAACAAGAGACCCAGTACTTC. This rearrangement joins TRBV7-9 to TRBJ2-5; 7 bases are a match to TRBD1. V trimming: 5 bases; J trimming: 2 bases; junction bases outside the gene matches: 8. Germline lookup yields CDR1 SEHNR and CDR2 FQNEAQ (reference sequence). The CDR3 spans 15 residues.

J is TRBJ1-5 and V is TRBV9; D is unclear. This CDR3 has 13 residues. CDR1 and CDR2 from the germline V gene are SGDLS and YYNGEE. V gave up 4 bases and J gave up 5 bases, with 10 bases separating them. This CDR3 is CASSSGLHQPQHF. CDR3 bases: TGTGCCAGCAGCTCTGGGTTGCATCAGCCCCAGCATTTT.

The chain is built from TRBV29-1 and TRBJ2-3; D is unresolved. Germline loops: CDR1 SQVTM, CDR2 ANQGSEA. The CDR3 totals 11 residues. The germline V and J ends were trimmed by 3 bases and 7 bases, with 8 bases remaining between them. Here the CDR3 reads CSVEQTYTQYF. The CDR3 bases are TGCAGCGTTGAGCAGACTTATACGCAGTATTTT.

The chain couples TRBV7-3 to TRBJ2-1; 9 positions match TRBD2. J gave up 8 bases and V 3 bases, and 8 bases lay outside the gene matches. This CDR3 has 15 amino acids. Germline CDR1 and CDR2: SGHTA and FQGTGA. CDR3 DNA sequence: TGTGCCAGCAGCTTCTCACGGACTAGCGTCGATGAGCAGTTCTTC. The encoded protein is CASSFSRTSVDEQFF.

J is TRBJ1-2 and V is TRBV7-2; TRBD1 matches 7 bases. The CDR3 totals 14 residues. V gave up 4 bases and J gave up 2 bases; unmatched junction bases: 4. Per germline, CDR1 SGHTA and CDR2 FQGNSA. The CDR3 sequence is CASSSGQWNYGYTF. Written as DNA, the CDR3 is TGTGCCAGCAGCTCGGGACAGTGGAACTATGGCTACACCTTC. Variable domain in full (rest from reference TRBV7-2 and TRBJ1-2): GAGVSQSPSNKVTEKGKDVELRCDPISGHTALYWYRQSLGQGLEFLIYFQGNSAPDKSGLPSDRFSAERTGGSVSTLTIQRTQQEDSAVYLCASSSGQWNYGYTFGSGTRLTVV.

This chain connects TRBV15 to TRBJ2-7, with 11 bases matching TRBD2. V was clipped by 6 bases and J by 3 bases; unmatched bases: 1. Germline V lookup: CDR1 LNHNV, CDR2 YYDKDF (reference sequence). The CDR3 contains 13 residues. The CDR3 DNA is TGTGCCACCAGAGGGACTAGCGGCTACGAGCAGTACTTC. Translating it yields CATRGTSGYEQYF.

On this clone: Other DNA variants within this sample encode the same CDR3. The chain is built from TRBV19 and TRBJ2-7; 7 bases line up with TRBD2. Germline V gene sequence: CDR1 LNHDA, CDR2 SQIVND (reference sequence). CDR3 length: 13 residues. V lost 6 bases, J lost 1 base, and 3 bases stayed unmatched. As DNA, the CDR3 is TGTGCCAGTAGGTCTAGCGGTTCCTACGAGCAGTACTTC. Its translation: CASRSSGSYEQYF.

This clone was seen a handful of times. The rearrangement joins TRBV7-9 to TRBJ1-5; D gene unclear. V lost 0 bases to trimming and J lost 5 bases, with 2 bases between them. CDR3 length: 12 residues. The V gene's germline CDR1 is SEHNR and CDR2 FQNEAQ (reference sequence). The CDR3 bases are TGTGCCAGCAGCTTAGCCCATCAGCCCCAGCATTTT. Amino acid sequence: CASSLAHQPQHF. The entire variable domain, with the rest obtained from reference TRBV7-9 and TRBJ1-5, is as follows: DTGVSQNPRHKITKRGQNVTFRCDPISEHNRLYWYRQTLGQGPEFLTYFQNEAQLEKSRLLSDRFSAERPKGSFSTLEIQRTEQGDSAMYLCASSLAHQPQHFGDGTRLSIL.

V gene TRBV9 combines with J gene TRBJ1-1, with D uncertain. Germline V gives CDR1 SGDLS, CDR2 YYNGEE. CDR3 length: 14 residues. Deletions cut 3 bases from V and 0 bases from J, with 9 bases between. CDR3 coding DNA: TGTGCCAGCAGCGGAGGTTTACTGAACACTGAAGCTTTCTTT. This sequence encodes CASSGGLLNTEAFF.

This chain joins TRBV15 and TRBJ2-7, with D perhaps TRBD1 (6 bases). The CDR3 spans 14 residues. Deletions cut 0 bases from V and 5 bases from J, with 11 bases between. Germline loops: CDR1 LNHNV, CDR2 YYDKDF (reference sequence). CDR3 sequence (DNA): TGTGCCACCAGCAGAGATGGGGGCGCGGACGAGCAGTACTTC. It encodes CATSRDGGADEQYF.

This chain connects TRBV6-1 to TRBJ1-5; tentative D call: TRBD1 (6 bases). The germline V gene has CDR1 MNHNS and CDR2 SASEGT. This CDR3 contains 16 residues. V was pared by 1 base and J by 5 bases, with 15 bases between. In DNA form, the CDR3 reads TGTGCCAGCAGTGAAGAGGTCTCGAAGGGGGATCAGCCCCAGCATTTT. This gives the protein CASSEEVSKGDQPQHF.

The genes are TRBV11-2 and TRBJ2-7, with D unclear. Trimming shortened V by 0 bases and J by 6 bases, and 15 bases separated the two germline ends. CDR1 and CDR2 from the germline V gene are SGHAT and FQNNGV. The CDR3 length is 15 residues. CDR3 DNA sequence: TGTGCCAGCAGCTTAGATTACATTTTGGGTGTCGAGCAGTACTTC. This translates into CASSLDYILGVEQYF.

As for this clone: Other nucleotide sequences in the sample specify the same CDR3. V usage is TRBV27 and J usage is TRBJ2-7; tentatively, D is TRBD1 (6 bases). Trimming stripped 3 bases from V and 7 bases from J, with 7 bases between. This CDR3 spans 11 amino acids. Germline CDR1 MNHEY, CDR2 SMNVEV (reference sequence). DNA of the CDR3: TGTGCCAGCAGTTTGGGGACAGAGCAGTACTTC. Amino acid sequence: CASSLGTEQYF.

The chain employs TRBV4-1 and TRBJ2-7, with 8 bases fitting TRBD2. The CDR3 loop spans 16 amino acids. CDR1 MGHRA and CDR2 YSYEKL come from the germline V gene. Trimming cost V 3 bases and J 0 bases; bases outside gene matches: 7. CDR3 amino acids: CASSQVLAALSYEQYF. CDR3 sequence (DNA): TGCGCCAGCAGCCAGGTACTAGCGGCTCTCTCCTACGAGCAGTACTTC.

In the case of this clone: The sample has other DNA sequences that encode this CDR3 too. V gene TRBV27 combines with J gene TRBJ2-3; D unclear. Germline-derived CDR1 and CDR2 are MNHEY and SMNVEV (reference sequence). V gave up 3 bases and J gave up 4 bases, with 2 bases separating them. The CDR3 loop spans 11 amino acids. The DNA for the CDR3 is TGTGCCAGCAGTTTGGCAGATACGCAGTATTTT. Encoded protein: CASSLADTQYF.